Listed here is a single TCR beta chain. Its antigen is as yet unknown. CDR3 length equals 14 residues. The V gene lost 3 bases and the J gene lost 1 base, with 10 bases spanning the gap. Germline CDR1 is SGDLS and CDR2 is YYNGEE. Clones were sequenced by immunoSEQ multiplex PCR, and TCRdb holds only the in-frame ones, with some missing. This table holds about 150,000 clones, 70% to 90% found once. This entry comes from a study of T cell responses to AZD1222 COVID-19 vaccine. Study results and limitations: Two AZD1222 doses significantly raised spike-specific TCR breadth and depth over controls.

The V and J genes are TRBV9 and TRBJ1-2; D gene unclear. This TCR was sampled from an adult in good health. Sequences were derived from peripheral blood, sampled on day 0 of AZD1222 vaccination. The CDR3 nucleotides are TGTGCCAGCAGCGCCCCCCATATTAACTATGGCTACACCTTC. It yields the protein CASSAPHINYGYTF.